Below, one T cell receptor (beta chain) is given with its context. Its specificity is not known. This sample was included in a study of blood T cells in healthy people across ages. Study-level points and caveats: Measured against age, TCR beta diversity per million T cells decreased in a roughly linear manner. Any conclusive comparison of naive versus antigen-experienced cells was prevented by using unsorted PBMCs.

Trimming took off 5 bases at V and 3 bases at J, with 13 bases between the two ends. The CDR3 consists of 14 residues. A second PCR, run for about 7 to 12 cycles, used a sample-barcoded 5' primer plus a J-beta primer mix. Using its own MiXCR run on the 5' RACE reads, TCRdb lists one record per CDR3 protein. This table has some 1.1 million distinct CDR3 sequences, roughly two fifths appearing once. The clonotype was recovered from a man between 18 and 29 years old in good health. The sample consisted of blood. The chain carries TRBV12-3 or TRBV12-4 and TRBJ1-2, with unresolved D. The CDR3 sequence: CASSRATAHYGYTF. DNA for the CDR3: TGTGCCAGCAGTCGGGCCACGGCTCACTATGGCTACACCTTC.